This is a list of T cell receptor beta chains from one sample in a study of blood T cell repertoires in COVID-19. Sequenced by immunoSEQ multiplex PCR; TCRdb stores in-frame clones only, minus some. The profile shows around 50,000 clones, 70% to 90% of them singletons. Material: peripheral blood. These receptor sequences come from a human donor in a cohort sampled during active COVID-19. Each CDR3 is given with its conserved first and last residue. The D gene is left open where the match is weak.

J gene: TRBJ2-1; V gene: TRBV9; D gene: TRBD2; CDR3 DNA: TGTGCCAGCAGCGTATTACCTAGCGGGGGGCTCAGCTCCTACAATGAGCAGTTCTTC; CDR3 protein: CASSVLPSGGLSSYNEQFF
J gene: TRBJ2-3; V gene: TRBV5-6; D gene: TRBD1; CDR3 DNA: TGTGCCAGCAGCGGGGCGGGACAGGGAGTCACAGATACGCAGTATTTT; CDR3 protein: CASSGAGQGVTDTQYF
J gene: TRBJ2-7; V gene: TRBV18; D gene: -; CDR3 DNA: TGTGCCAGCTCACCCCCGACAGGTCCCTACGAGCAGTACTTC; CDR3 protein: CASSPPTGPYEQYF
J gene: TRBJ2-4; V gene: TRBV7-2; D gene: TRBD2; CDR3 DNA: TGTGCCAGCAGCTTAGACGGTGCGGGGGTAATTCAGTACTTC; CDR3 protein: CASSLDGAGVIQYF
J gene: TRBJ1-2; V gene: TRBV2; D gene: TRBD1; CDR3 DNA: TGTGCCAGCAGTGAGCAGGGACAGGGATCATTTACTAACTATGGCTACACCTTC; CDR3 protein: CASSEQGQGSFTNYGYTF
J gene: TRBJ2-7; V gene: TRBV19; D gene: -; CDR3 DNA: TGTGCCAGTAGTATTGGCGGGGCCCTTTCCTACGAGCAGTACTTC; CDR3 protein: CASSIGGALSYEQYF
J gene: TRBJ2-7; V gene: TRBV5-1; D gene: TRBD1; CDR3 DNA: TGCGCCAGCAGTGATGACAGGGCAGACTACGAGCAGTACTTC; CDR3 protein: CASSDDRADYEQYF
J gene: TRBJ2-7; V gene: TRBV5-1; D gene: TRBD2; CDR3 DNA: TGCGCCAGCAGCGCCGGACACAACAGCGGGAGGGCTAACGAGCAGTACTTC; CDR3 protein: CASSAGHNSGRANEQYF
J gene: TRBJ2-7; V gene: TRBV4-2; D gene: -; CDR3 DNA: TGTGCCAGCAGTAAAAGACGAACGGGCTACGAGCAGTACTTC; CDR3 protein: CASSKRRTGYEQYF
J gene: TRBJ2-2; V gene: TRBV4-3; D gene: TRBD2; CDR3 DNA: TGCGCCAGCAGCCAAGATCCTAGCGGTAACACCGGGGAGCTGTTTTTT; CDR3 protein: CASSQDPSGNTGELFF
J gene: TRBJ1-2; V gene: TRBV10-3; D gene: -; CDR3 DNA: TGTGCCATCAGACGGACGGAGGTCGATGGCTACACCTTC; CDR3 protein: CAIRRTEVDGYTF
J gene: TRBJ2-1; V gene: TRBV2; D gene: TRBD2; CDR3 DNA: TGTGCAGCCCCGCGGGGGGGATACAATGAGCAGTTCTTC; CDR3 protein: CAAPRGGYNEQFF
J gene: TRBJ2-7; V gene: TRBV6-5; D gene: -; CDR3 DNA: TGTGCCAGCAGCGCGAGTTGGGACTCTTACTACGAGCAGTACTTC; CDR3 protein: CASSASWDSYYEQYF
J gene: TRBJ2-1; V gene: TRBV19; D gene: TRBD2; CDR3 DNA: TGTGCCAGTAGTATAGAGCGACTAGCGGGAGGGAATGAGCAGTTCTTC; CDR3 protein: CASSIERLAGGNEQFF
J gene: TRBJ2-3; V gene: TRBV28; D gene: -; CDR3 DNA: TGTGCCAGCAGTCCTCCGACAGGTAGCACAGATACGCAGTATTTT; CDR3 protein: CASSPPTGSTDTQYF
J gene: TRBJ2-7; V gene: TRBV18; D gene: TRBD1; CDR3 DNA: TGTGCCAGCTCACCACAGGACAGGGGGGCTAGGGAGCAGTACTTC; CDR3 protein: CASSPQDRGAREQYF
J gene: TRBJ2-6; V gene: TRBV15; D gene: -; CDR3 DNA: TGTGCCACCAGCAGAGGGGACTTTTCTCCTGGGGCCAACGTCCTGACTTTC; CDR3 protein: CATSRGDFSPGANVLTF
J gene: TRBJ2-1; V gene: TRBV3-1/TRBV3-2; D gene: -; CDR3 DNA: TGTGCCAGCAGCCAGGGACTGGATTACAATGAGCAGTTCTTC; CDR3 protein: CASSQGLDYNEQFF
J gene: TRBJ2-1; V gene: TRBV5-1; D gene: -; CDR3 DNA: TGCGCCAGCAGCCCCGAGAAGAGCTCCTACAATGAGCAGTTCTTC; CDR3 protein: CASSPEKSSYNEQFF
J gene: TRBJ2-7; V gene: TRBV5-6; D gene: -; CDR3 DNA: TGTGCCAGCAGCGTTGCGGACTACGAGCAGTACTTC; CDR3 protein: CASSVADYEQYF